The T cell receptor (beta chain) described here comes from a study of cytomegalovirus exposure and HLA in healthy donors. With 4 bases clipped from V and 3 bases from J, the junction kept 2 bases outside the gene matches. Per the germline V gene, CDR1 is SGHNT and CDR2 is YYREEE (reference sequence). The CDR3 covers 14 residues. Researchers ran the PCR with 60 Vbeta and 13 Jbeta primers. Generated by immunoSEQ multiplex PCR, the TCRdb table keeps only in-frame clones and is missing some. The data contain fewer than 100,000 clones, under 9% of them singletons. What was sequenced was PBMCs. This TCR came from a man aged 50-59 years in good health and CMV-seronegative. The chain couples TRBV5-4 to TRBJ1-3; 9 bases match TRBD1. The CDR3 is CASSPGQGGNTIYF. The DNA for the CDR3 is TGTGCCAGCAGCCCGGGACAGGGTGGAAACACCATATATTTT.